This T cell receptor beta chain was identified in a study of response to subunit inactivated influenza vaccine. CDR1 is ENHRY and CDR2 is SYGVKD in the germline V gene. The junction had 9 bases not matched to a gene; V was cut back by 7 bases and J by 6 bases. CDR3 length equals 14 residues. General study findings and limits: The study's authors posited that every seasonal influenza vaccination enlists few new T cells.

This clonotype was detected many times. Its matching antigen is unknown. TCRdb passed the RT-PCR reads through MiXCR, listing each CDR3 protein once. The repertoire holds 600,000 to 850,000 distinct CDR3 sequences, with 12% to 15% as singletons. This TCR was sampled from a man aged 50-60 years who received an inactivated influenza vaccine. The sample in question was PBMCs from blood, obtained 14 to 15 days before vaccination. V is TRBV10-3 and J is TRBJ2-5, with 9 positions matching TRBD1. Here the CDR3 reads CAITDPDRGKTQYF. For the CDR3, the DNA is TGTGCCATCACTGACCCGGACAGGGGCAAGACCCAGTACTTC.